This TCR beta chain emerged from a study of sequential checkpoint blockade in melanoma. The wider study: Patients were randomized 1:1 to nivolumab-then-ipilimumab or ipilimumab-then-nivolumab first-line. Both treatment sequences were followed by maintenance nivolumab.

As to treatment: randomized to nivolumab then ipilimumab (arm A) or the reverse (arm B). None of the patients previously received DNA-damaging chemotherapy. Live CD3+CD8+ CD19− CD56− cells were sorted from PBMCs. CDR3 length: 12 amino acids. Germline loops: CDR1 SGHRS, CDR2 YFSETQ. V lost 4 bases to trimming and J lost 5 bases, with 9 bases between them. Sequenced by immunoSEQ multiplex PCR; TCRdb stores in-frame clones only, minus some. The sample shows about 7,100 clones, approximately 80% of them seen only once. This specimen consisted of CD8+ T cells sorted from blood (inferred from file names), obtained from a patient given nivolumab and ipilimumab in sequence. The chain is built from TRBV5-1 and TRBJ2-5; D is perhaps TRBD2 (5 bases). This receptor was obtained from a human donor with melanoma. The CDR3 DNA follows: TGCGCCAGCAGCCTAGTAGCGGAGACCCAGTACTTC. Its translation: CASSLVAETQYF.